Sequencing of this TCR beta chain was carried out in a study of CD8+ T cells in alopecia areata. General study points: In scalp and blood during tofacitinib, many expanded lesional clones persisted. Whether baseline CD8+ expansion is linked to response remains uncertain, given a single nonresponder. Among the top 100, expanded CD8+ clones were significantly decreased by tofacitinib, as was scalp clonality.

Reverse transcribed after extraction, RNA yielded cDNA as the sequencing template. Sequencing was performed with immunoSEQ multiplex PCR; in TCRdb, only in-frame clones are kept and a portion is missing. In the table there are hundreds of thousands of clones, roughly 50% of which are singletons. The CDR3 has 15 residues. Germline assignment: CDR1 MDHEN and CDR2 SYDVKM. The V end lost 4 bases, the J end lost 7 bases, and 14 bases lay between the germline ends. Comment on this clone: Its specificity is unknown.

The treatment denotes: oral pan-JAK inhibitor, 5-10 mg twice daily. Those with alopecia areata gave lesional scalp punch biopsies and peripheral blood. Here the sequenced sample was CD4+ T cells sorted from blood, taken at week 24, from a patient treated with tofacitinib. V is TRBV28 and J is TRBJ1-6; D is unclear. This receptor was identified in a human donor with alopecia areata. This CDR3 reads CASSSRASPNSPLHF. Here the CDR3 DNA reads TGTGCCAGCAGTTCCCGGGCCAGTCCAAATTCACCCCTCCACTTT.